This T cell receptor beta chain was found in a study of T-cell memory formation after mild COVID-19. Study details: For the most part, TCR clusters were specific to one donor. The study's findings and limits: The main location of contracting CD4+ clones was CM and EM, and that of contracting CD8+ clones was EMRA.

In its sample, this clonotype was seen a few times. Its antigen remains unidentified. TCRdb reprocessed the 5' RACE reads via MiXCR and lists one record per CDR3 protein. This sample has around 370,000 distinct CDR3 sequences, with around 20% found just once. The ends were cut back, 0 bases at V and 4 bases at J, with 9 bases in the middle. From germline, CDR1 is SGHTA and CDR2 FQGTGA. The CDR3 has 14 amino acids. Source material: PBMCs or a T cell subset sorted from them (not recorded which). This sequence joins TRBV7-3 and TRBJ2-5; D is perhaps TRBD1 or TRBD2 (5 bases each). This receptor was taken from an adult woman who had mild COVID-19 (a few samples of this study predate the infection). Cell type and time point are not known. The CDR3 region is CASSLTGVSETQYF. CDR3 nucleotide sequence: TGTGCCAGCAGCTTAACGGGGGTGTCAGAGACCCAGTACTTC.